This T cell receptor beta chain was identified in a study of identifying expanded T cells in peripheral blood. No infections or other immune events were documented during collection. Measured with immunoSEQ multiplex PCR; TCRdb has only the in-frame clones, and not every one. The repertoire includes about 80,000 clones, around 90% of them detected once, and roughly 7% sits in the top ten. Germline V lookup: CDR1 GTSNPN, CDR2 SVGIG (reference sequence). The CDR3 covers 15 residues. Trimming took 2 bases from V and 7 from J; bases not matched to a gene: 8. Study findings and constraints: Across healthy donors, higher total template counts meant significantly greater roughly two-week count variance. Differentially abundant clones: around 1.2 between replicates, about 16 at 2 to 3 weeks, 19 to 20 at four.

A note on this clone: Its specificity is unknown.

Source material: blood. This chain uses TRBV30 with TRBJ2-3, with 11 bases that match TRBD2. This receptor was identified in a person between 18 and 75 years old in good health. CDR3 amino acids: CAWSLAGGRINTQYF. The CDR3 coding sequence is TGTGCCTGGAGTCTAGCGGGGGGCCGTATAAATACGCAGTATTTT.